The present T cell receptor beta chain was sequenced within a study of human T cells and chemical hapten exposure. TCRdb processed the RACE reads anew with MiXCR; each CDR3 protein has one entry. The profile shows some 350,000 distinct CDR3 sequences, around 7% of them singletons. Germline CDR1 reads ENHRY; CDR2 reads SYGVKD. The CDR3 has 15 residues. Trimming cost V 6 bases and J 5 bases; bases outside gene matches: 9. This clonotype was seen repeatedly, ten times or more. Sample time point: patch test 1, 2 weeks after DPC sensitization. Described treatment: therapeutic diphenylcyclopropenone sensitization with weekly scalp DPC.

Sequencing used whole blood, obtained in connection with sensitization to the hapten diphenylcyclopropenone (DPC). J is TRBJ2-3 and V is TRBV10-3, with 9 bases lining up with TRBD2. The clonotype originates from a woman aged 18-29 years with alopecia areata. Some clones in this sample may be carry-over from other donors' samples. CDR3 loop: CAISPLAGGVDTQYF. CDR3 DNA: TGTGCCATCAGCCCACTAGCGGGTGGAGTAGATACGCAGTATTTT.